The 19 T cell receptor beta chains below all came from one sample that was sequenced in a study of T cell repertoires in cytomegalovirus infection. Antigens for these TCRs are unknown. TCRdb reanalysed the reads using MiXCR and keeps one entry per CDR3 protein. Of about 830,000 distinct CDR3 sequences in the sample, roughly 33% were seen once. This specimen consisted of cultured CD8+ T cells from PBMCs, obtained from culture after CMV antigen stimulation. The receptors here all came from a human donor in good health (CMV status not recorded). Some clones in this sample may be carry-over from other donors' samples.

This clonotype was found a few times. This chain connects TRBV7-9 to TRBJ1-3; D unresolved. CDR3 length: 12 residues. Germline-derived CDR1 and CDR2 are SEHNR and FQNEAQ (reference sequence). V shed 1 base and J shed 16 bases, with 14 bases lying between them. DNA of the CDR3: TGTGCCAGCAGCTTAGAAGTACCCGTCTGGTATTTT. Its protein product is CASSLEVPVWYF.

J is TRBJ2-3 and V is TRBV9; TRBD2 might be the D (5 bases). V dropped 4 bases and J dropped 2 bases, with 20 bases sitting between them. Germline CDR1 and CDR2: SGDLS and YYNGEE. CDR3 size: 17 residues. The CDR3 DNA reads TGTGCCAGCAGCCCAGCGGCCGTGCGACTATACACAGATACGCAGTATTTT. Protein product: CASSPAAVRLYTDTQYF.

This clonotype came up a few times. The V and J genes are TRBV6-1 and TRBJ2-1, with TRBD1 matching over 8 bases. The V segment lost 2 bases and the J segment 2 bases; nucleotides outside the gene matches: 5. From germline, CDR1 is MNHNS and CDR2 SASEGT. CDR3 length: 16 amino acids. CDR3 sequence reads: CASSEIGQGPYNEQFF. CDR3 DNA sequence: TGTGCCAGCAGTGAAATCGGACAGGGACCCTACAATGAGCAGTTCTTC.

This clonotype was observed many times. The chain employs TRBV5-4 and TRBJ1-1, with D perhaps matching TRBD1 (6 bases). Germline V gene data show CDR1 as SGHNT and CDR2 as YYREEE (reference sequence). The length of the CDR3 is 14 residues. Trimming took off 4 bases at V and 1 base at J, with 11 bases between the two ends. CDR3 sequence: CASSTRGANTEAFF. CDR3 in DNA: TGTGCCAGCAGCACCAGGGGAGCGAACACTGAAGCTTTCTTT.

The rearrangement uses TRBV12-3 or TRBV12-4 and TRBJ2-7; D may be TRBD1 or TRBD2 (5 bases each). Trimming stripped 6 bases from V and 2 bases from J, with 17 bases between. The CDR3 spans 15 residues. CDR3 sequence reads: CASRGEPTSPYEQYF. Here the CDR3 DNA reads TGTGCCAGCAGGGGGGAGCCAACATCCCCCTACGAGCAGTACTTC.

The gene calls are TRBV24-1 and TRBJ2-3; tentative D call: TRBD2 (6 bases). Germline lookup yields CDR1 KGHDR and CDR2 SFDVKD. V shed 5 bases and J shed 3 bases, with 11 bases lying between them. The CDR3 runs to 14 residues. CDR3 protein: CATSGSTSTDTQYF. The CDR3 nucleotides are TGTGCCACCAGTGGATCGACTAGTACAGATACGCAGTATTTT.

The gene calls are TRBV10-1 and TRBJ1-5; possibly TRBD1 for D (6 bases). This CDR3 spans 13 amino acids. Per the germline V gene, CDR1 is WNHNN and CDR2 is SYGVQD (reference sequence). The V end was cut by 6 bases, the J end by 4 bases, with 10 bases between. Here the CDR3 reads CASSGGPNQPQHF. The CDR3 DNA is TGCGCCAGCAGCGGGGGGCCTAATCAGCCCCAGCATTTT.

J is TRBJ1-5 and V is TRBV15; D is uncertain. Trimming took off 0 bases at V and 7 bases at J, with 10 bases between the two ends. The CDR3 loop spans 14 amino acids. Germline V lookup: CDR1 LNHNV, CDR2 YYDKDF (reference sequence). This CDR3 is CATSRDSLDQPQHF. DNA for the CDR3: TGTGCCACCAGCAGAGATTCTTTGGACCAGCCCCAGCATTTT.

For the CDR3, the DNA is TGCAGTGCTAGAGATACCGGGACAGCTAAGAATTACGAGCAGTACTTC. Protein product: CSARDTGTAKNYEQYF. The chain couples TRBV20-1 to TRBJ2-7; TRBD1 matches at 7 bases. From germline, CDR1 is DFQATT and CDR2 SNEGSKA (reference sequence). This CDR3 is 16 amino acids long. The J segment lost 4 bases and the V segment lost 0 bases, leaving 12 bases of the junction unmatched.

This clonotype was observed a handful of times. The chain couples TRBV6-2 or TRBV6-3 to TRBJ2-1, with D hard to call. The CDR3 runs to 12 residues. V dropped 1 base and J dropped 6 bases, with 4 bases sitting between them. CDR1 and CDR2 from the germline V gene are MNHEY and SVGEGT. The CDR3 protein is CASSYLPNEQFF. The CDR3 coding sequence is TGTGCCAGCAGTTACTTACCCAATGAGCAGTTCTTC.

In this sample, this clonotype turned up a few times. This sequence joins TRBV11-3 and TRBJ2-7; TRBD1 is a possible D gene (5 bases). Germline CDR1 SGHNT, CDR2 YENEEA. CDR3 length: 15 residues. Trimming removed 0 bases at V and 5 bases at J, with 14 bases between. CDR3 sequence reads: CASSLDHRLGDEQYV. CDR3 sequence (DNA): TGTGCCAGCAGCTTAGACCACAGGCTAGGGGACGAGCAGTACGTC.

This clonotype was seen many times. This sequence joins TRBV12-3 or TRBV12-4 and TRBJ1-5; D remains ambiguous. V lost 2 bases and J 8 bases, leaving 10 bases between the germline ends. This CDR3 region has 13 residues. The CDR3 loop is CASSLNRVEPQHF. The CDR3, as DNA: TGTGCCAGCAGTTTAAATCGGGTAGAGCCCCAGCATTTT.

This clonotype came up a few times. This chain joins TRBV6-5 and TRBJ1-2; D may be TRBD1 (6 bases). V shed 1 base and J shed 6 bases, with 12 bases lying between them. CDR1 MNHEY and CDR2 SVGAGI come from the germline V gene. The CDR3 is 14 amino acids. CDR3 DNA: TGTGCCAGCAGTTACTTCGGACAGAGTGATGGCTACACCTTC. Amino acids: CASSYFGQSDGYTF.

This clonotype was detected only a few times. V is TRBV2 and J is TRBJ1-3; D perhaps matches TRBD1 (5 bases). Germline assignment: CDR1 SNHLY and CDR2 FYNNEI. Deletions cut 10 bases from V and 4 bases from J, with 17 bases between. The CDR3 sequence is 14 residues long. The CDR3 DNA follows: TGTGCCACCCCGGCGGCAGGGCGAGGAAACACCATATATTTT. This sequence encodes CATPAAGRGNTIYF. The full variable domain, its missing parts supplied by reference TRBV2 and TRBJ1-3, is EPEVTQTPSHQVTQMGQEVILRCVPISNHLYFYWYRQILGQKVEFLVSFYNNEISEKSEIFDDQFSVERPDGSNFTLKIRSTKLEDSAMYFCATPAAGRGNTIYFGEGSWLTVV.

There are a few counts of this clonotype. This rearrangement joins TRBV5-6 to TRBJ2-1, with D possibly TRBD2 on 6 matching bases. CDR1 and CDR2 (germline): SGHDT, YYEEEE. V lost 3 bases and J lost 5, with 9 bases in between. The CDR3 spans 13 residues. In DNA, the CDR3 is TGTGCCAGCAGCTCCGGAGGGCACAATGAGCAGTTCTTC. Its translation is CASSSGGHNEQFF. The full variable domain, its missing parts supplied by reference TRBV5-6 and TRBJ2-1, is DAGVTQSPTHLIKTRGQQVTLRCSPKSGHDTVSWYQQALGQGPQFIFQYYEEEERQRGNFPDRFSGHQFPNYSSELNVNALLLGDSALYLCASSSGGHNEQFFGPGTRLTVL.

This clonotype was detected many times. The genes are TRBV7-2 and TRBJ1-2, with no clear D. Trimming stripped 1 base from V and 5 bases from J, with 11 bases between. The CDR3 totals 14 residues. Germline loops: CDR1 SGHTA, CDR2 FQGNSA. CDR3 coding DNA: TGTGCCAGCAGCTTAGAACGACAAAATTATGGCTACACCTTC. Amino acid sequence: CASSLERQNYGYTF. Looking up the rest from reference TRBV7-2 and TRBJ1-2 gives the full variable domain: GAGVSQSPSNKVTEKGKDVELRCDPISGHTALYWYRQSLGQGLEFLIYFQGNSAPDKSGLPSDRFSAERTGGSVSTLTIQRTQQEDSAVYLCASSLERQNYGYTFGSGTRLTVV.

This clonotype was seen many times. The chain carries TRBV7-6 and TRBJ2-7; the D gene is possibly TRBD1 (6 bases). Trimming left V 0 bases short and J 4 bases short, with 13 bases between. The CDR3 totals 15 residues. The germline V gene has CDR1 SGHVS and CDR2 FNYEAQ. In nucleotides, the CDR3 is TGTGCCAGCAGCTTAGCTCCGGGACAAGGTTACGAGCAGTACTTC. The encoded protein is CASSLAPGQGYEQYF.

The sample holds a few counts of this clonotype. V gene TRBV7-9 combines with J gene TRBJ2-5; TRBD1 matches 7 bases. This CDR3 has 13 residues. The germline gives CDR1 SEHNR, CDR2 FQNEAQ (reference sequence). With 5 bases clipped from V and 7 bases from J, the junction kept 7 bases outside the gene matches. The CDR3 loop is CASSTRGGGTQYF. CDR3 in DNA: TGTGCCAGCAGCACCCGAGGGGGCGGGACCCAGTACTTC.

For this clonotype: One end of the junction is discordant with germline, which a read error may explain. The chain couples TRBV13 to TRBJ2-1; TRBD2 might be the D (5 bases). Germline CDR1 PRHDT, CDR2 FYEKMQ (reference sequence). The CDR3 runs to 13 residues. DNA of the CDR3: TGTGCCAGCAGCTTAGGCAGCGGCAATAAGCAGTTCTTC. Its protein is CASSLGSGNKQFF. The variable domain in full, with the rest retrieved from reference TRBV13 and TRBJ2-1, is AAGVIQSPRHLIKEKRETATLKCYPIPRHDTVYWYQQGPGQDPQFLISFYEKMQSDKGSIPDRFSAQQFSDYHSELNMSSLELGDSALYFCASSLGSGNKQFFGPGTRLTVL.